A single TCR beta chain is shown here with its context. The antigen remains unidentified. Investigators sorted PBMCs to obtain both CD4+ and CD8+ T cells. The sample comes from a study of CD8+ T cells in alopecia areata. Study-wide points: Compared with normal scalp, lesional scalp had higher clonality and more expanded CD8+ clones. Although TCR sharing was seen in mice, sharing across patients was less clear, possibly for HLA-related reasons.

RNA was isolated and reverse transcribed to cDNA, the sequencing template. Only in-frame clones appear in the TCRdb table, and some are missing; sequencing was by immunoSEQ multiplex PCR. The sample comprises some 110,000 clones, less than 70% of which are singletons, and 2.8% rests with the top ten. The receptor was derived from a human donor in good health. The specimen was CD4+ T cells sorted from blood.

CDR3 in amino acids: CASSPIGYNNSPLHF. In nucleotides, the CDR3 is TGTGCCAGCTCACCAATTGGGTATAATAATTCACCCCTCCACTTT. The J gene is TRBJ1-6, the V gene TRBV18; D uncertain. The CDR3 is 15 amino acids. Trimming left V 2 bases short and J 5 bases short, with 10 bases between. The germline V gene encodes CDR1 KGHSH and CDR2 LQKENI.